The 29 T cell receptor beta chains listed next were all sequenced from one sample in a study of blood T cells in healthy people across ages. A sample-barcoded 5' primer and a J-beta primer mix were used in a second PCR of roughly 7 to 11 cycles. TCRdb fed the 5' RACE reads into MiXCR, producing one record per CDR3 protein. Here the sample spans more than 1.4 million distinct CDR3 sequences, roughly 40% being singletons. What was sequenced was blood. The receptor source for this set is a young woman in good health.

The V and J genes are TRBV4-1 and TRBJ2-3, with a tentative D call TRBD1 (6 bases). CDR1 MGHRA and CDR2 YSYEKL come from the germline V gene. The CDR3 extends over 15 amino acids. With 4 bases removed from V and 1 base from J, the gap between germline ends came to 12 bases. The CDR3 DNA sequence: TGCGCCAGCAGCCGGGGCTCAGGGGGCACAGATACGCAGTATTTT. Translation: CASSRGSGGTDTQYF.

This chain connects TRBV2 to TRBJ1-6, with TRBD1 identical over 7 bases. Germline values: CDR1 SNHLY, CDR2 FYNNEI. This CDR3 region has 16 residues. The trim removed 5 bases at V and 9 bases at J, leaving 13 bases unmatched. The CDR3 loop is CASSPGFPTGSSPLHF. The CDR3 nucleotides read TGTGCCAGCAGTCCTGGGTTTCCGACAGGGTCTTCACCCCTCCACTTT.

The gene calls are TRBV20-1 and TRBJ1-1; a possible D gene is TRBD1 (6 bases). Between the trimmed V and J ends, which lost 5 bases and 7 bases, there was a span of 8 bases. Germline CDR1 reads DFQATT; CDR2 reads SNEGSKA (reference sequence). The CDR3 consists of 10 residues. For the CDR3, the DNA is TGCAGTGCTGGACAGCTTGAAGCTTTCTTT. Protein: CSAGQLEAFF.

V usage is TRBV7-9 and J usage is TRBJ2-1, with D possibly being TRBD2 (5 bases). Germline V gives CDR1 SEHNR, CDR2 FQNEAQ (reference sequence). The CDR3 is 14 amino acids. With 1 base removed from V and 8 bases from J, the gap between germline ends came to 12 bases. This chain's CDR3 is CASSLVSLVDEQFF. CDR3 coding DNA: TGTGCCAGCAGCTTAGTTTCACTAGTCGATGAGCAGTTCTTC.

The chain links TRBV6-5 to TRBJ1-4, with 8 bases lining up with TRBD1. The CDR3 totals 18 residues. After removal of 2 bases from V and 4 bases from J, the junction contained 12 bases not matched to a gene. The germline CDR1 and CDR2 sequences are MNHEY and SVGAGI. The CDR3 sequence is CASSYGGTGGGFNEKLFF. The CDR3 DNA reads TGTGCCAGCAGTTACGGGGGGACAGGAGGGGGGTTTAATGAAAAACTGTTTTTT.

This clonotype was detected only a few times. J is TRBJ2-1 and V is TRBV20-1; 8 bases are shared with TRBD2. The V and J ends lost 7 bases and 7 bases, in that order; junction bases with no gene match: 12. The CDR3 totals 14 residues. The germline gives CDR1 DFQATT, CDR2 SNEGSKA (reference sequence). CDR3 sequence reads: CSGCLAGFINEQFF. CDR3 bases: TGCAGTGGGTGTTTAGCGGGATTCATAAATGAGCAGTTCTTC.

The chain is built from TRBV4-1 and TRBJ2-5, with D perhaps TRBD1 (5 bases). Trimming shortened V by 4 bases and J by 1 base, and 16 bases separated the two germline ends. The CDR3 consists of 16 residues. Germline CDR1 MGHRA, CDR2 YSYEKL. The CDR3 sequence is CASSPGHQALQETQYF. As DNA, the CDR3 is TGCGCCAGCAGCCCAGGACATCAAGCACTCCAAGAGACCCAGTACTTC.

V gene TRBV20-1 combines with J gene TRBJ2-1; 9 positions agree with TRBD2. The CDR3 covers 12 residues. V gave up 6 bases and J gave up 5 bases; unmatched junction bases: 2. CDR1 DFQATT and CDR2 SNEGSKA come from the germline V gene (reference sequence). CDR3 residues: CSALAGNNEQFF. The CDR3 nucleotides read TGCAGTGCCCTAGCGGGGAACAATGAGCAGTTCTTC.

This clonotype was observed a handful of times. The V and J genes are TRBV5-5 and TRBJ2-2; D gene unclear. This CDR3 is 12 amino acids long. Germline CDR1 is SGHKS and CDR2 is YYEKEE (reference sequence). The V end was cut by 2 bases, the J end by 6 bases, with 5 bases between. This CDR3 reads CASSLDPGELFF. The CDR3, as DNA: TGTGCCAGCAGCTTAGACCCCGGGGAGCTGTTTTTT.

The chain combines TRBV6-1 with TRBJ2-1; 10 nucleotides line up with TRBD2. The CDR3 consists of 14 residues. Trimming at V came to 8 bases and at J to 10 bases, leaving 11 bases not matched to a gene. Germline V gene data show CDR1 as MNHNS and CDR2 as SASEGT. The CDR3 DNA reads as TGTGCCAGCGAGAGGCTAGCGGGAGTTAAGGAGCAGTTCTTC. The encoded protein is CASERLAGVKEQFF.

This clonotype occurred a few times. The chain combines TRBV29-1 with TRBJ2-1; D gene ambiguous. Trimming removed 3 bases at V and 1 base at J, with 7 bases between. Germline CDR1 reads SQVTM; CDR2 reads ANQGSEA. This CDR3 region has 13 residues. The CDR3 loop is CSVDARSYNEQFF. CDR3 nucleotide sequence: TGCAGCGTTGATGCGAGGTCCTACAATGAGCAGTTCTTC.

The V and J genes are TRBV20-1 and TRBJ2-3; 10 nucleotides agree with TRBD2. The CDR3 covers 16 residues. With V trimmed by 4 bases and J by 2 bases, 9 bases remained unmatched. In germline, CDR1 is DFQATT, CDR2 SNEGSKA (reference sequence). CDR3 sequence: CSAIPTSGPNTDTQYF. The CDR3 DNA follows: TGCAGTGCTATCCCGACTAGCGGGCCTAACACAGATACGCAGTATTTT.

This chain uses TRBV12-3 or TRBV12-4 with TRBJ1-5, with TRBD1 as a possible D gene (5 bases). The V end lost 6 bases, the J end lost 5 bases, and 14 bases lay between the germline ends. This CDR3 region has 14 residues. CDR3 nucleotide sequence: TGTGCCAGCAGGATATCGCAGGGTTATCAGCCCCAGCATTTT. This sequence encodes CASRISQGYQPQHF.

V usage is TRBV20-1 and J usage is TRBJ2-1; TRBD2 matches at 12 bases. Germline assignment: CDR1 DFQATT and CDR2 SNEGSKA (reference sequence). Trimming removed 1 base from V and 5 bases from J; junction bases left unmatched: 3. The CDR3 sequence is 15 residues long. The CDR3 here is CSARVTSGGHNEQFF. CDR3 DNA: TGCAGTGCTAGAGTGACTAGCGGGGGTCACAATGAGCAGTTCTTC.

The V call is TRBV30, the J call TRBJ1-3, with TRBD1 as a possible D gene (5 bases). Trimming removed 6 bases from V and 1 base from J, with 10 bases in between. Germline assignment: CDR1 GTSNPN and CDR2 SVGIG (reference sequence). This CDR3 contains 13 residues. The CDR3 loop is CACPQGSGNTIYF. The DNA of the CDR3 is TGTGCCTGCCCCCAGGGTTCTGGAAACACCATATATTTT.

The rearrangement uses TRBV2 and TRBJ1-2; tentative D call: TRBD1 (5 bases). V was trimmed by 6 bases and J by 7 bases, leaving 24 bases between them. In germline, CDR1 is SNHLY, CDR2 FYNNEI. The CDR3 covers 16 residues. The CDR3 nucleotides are TGTGCCAGCAGCTACCCCGGGACCTACTCAGGTCGTGGCTACACCTTC. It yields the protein CASSYPGTYSGRGYTF.

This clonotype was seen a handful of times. The CDR3 region has the DNA TGCGCCAGCAGCCCCGGGACAGGGTGGGGAAGAGGCAATCAGCCCCAGCATTTT. Its protein product is CASSPGTGWGRGNQPQHF. This chain joins TRBV5-1 and TRBJ1-5; 9 bases map to TRBD1. Germline values: CDR1 SGHRS, CDR2 YFSETQ. The CDR3 totals 18 residues. The junction had 13 bases not matched to a gene; V was cut back by 4 bases and J by 2 bases. Together with reference TRBV5-1 and TRBJ1-5, the CDR3 gives the full variable domain: KAGVTQTPRYLIKTRGQQVTLSCSPISGHRSVSWYQQTPGQGLQFLFEYFSETQRNKGNFPGRFSGRQFSNSRSEMNVSTLELGDSALYLCASSPGTGWGRGNQPQHFGDGTRLSIL.

CDR3 protein: CASSFRLAGSNEQFF. As DNA, the CDR3 is TGTGCCAGCAGTTTTAGGCTAGCGGGGAGCAATGAGCAGTTCTTC. The chain joins TRBV12-3 or TRBV12-4 to TRBJ2-1; 9 nucleotides match TRBD2. V lost 3 bases to trimming and J lost 6 bases; unmatched junction nucleotides: 6. The CDR3 consists of 15 residues.

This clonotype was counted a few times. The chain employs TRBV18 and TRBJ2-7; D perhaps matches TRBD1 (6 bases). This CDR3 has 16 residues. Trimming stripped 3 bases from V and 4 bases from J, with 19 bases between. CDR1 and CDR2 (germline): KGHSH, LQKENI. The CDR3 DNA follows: TGTGCCAGCTCACCCCAGAACAGGGTTTATTCTTACGAGCAGTACTTC. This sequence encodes CASSPQNRVYSYEQYF.

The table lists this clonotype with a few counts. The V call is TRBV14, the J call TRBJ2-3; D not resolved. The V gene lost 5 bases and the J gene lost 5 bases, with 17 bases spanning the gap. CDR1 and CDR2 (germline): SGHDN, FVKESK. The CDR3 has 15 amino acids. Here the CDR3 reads CASSNLDPGGDTQYF. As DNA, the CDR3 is TGTGCCAGCAGCAACTTGGACCCCGGTGGAGATACGCAGTATTTT.

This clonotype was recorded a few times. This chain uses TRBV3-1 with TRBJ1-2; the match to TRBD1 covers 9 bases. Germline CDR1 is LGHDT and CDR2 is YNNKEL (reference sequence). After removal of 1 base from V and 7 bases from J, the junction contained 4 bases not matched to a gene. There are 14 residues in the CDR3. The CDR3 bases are TGTGCCAGCAGCCAAGGGGGACAGGGCTCTGGCTACACCTTC. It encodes CASSQGGQGSGYTF.

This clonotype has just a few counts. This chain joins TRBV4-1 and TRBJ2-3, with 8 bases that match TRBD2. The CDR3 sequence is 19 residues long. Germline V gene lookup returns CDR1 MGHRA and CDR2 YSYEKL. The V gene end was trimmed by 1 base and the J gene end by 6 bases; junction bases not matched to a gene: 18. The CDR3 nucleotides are TGCGCCAGCAGCCAAGGCCAAGGGCCCCGAGCGGGAGCGGCTGATACGCAGTATTTT. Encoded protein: CASSQGQGPRAGAADTQYF.

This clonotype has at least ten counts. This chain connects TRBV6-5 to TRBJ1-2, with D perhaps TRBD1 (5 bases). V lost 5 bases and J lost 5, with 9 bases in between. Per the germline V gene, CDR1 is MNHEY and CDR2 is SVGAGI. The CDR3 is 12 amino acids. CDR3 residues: CASSPQGYGYTF. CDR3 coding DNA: TGTGCCAGCAGTCCCCAGGGATATGGCTACACCTTC.

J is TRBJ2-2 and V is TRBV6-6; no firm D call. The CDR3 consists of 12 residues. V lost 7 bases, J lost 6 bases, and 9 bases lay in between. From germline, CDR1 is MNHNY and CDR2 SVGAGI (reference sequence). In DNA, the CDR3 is TGTGCCAGCACCTTAAACTCCGGGGAGCTGTTTTTT. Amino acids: CASTLNSGELFF.

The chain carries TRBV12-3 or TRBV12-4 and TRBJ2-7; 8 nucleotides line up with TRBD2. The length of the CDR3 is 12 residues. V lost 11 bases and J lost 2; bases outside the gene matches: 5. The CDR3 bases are TGTGCCTCCGGGGGGGCAACCTACGAGCAGTACTTC. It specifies CASGGATYEQYF.

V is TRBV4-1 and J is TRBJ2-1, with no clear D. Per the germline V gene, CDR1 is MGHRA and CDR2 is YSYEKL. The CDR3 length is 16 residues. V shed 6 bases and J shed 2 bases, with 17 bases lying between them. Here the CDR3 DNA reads TGCGCCAGCAGGCGCGACCAGGCAGAGACCTACAATGAGCAGTTCTTC. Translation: CASRRDQAETYNEQFF.

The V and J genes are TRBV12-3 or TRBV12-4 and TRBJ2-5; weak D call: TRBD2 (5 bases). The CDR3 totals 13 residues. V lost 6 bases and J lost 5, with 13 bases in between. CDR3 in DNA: TGTGCCAGCAGCCGAACTAGTTGGGAGACCCAGTACTTC. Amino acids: CASSRTSWETQYF.

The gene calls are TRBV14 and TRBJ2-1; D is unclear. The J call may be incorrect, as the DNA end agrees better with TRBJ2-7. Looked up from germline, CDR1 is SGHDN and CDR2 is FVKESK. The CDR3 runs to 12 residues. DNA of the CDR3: TGTGCCAGCGGATTGTCGGTTGATGAGCAGTACTTC. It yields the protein CASGLSVDEQYF.

In nucleotides, the CDR3 is TGTGCCAGCAGTCAGGCGGGGCACAATGAGCAGTTCTTC. Its translation: CASSQAGHNEQFF. The rearrangement links TRBV6-5 to TRBJ2-1; TRBD2 might be the D (6 bases). There are 13 residues in the CDR3. Trimming left V 5 bases short and J 5 bases short, with 10 bases between. Looked up from germline, CDR1 is MNHEY and CDR2 is SVGAGI.